Each of the 32 T cell receptor beta chains below was sequenced from the same sample in a study of T cell responses to AZD1222 COVID-19 vaccine. Here immunoSEQ multiplex PCR was the method, and the copy in TCRdb shows in-frame clones only, minus some. The profile covers around 100,000 clones, with roughly nine tenths appearing a single time and around 1.2% taken by the ten largest. The specimen comprised peripheral blood, sampled on day 0 of AZD1222 vaccination. These TCRs come from an adult in good health.

This rearrangement joins TRBV19 to TRBJ1-5; tentative D call: TRBD1 (5 bases). The CDR3 has 16 amino acids. Looked up from germline, CDR1 is LNHDA and CDR2 is SQIVND (reference sequence). Deletions cut 2 bases from V and 3 bases from J, with 14 bases between. CDR3 in amino acids: CASSITGTGPNQPQHF. The CDR3 nucleotides are TGTGCCAGTAGTATAACCGGTACAGGCCCCAATCAGCCCCAGCATTTT.

This clone has only one observation. This chain joins TRBV6-5 and TRBJ2-7; 7 bases are a match to TRBD1. The V gene's germline CDR1 is MNHEY and CDR2 SVGAGI. The V gene end was trimmed by 4 bases and the J gene end by 0 bases; junction bases not matched to a gene: 9. This CDR3 region has 16 residues. CDR3: CASSSTRGWGSYEQYF. DNA for the CDR3: TGTGCCAGCAGTTCCACCAGGGGGTGGGGCTCCTACGAGCAGTACTTC.

In the case of this clone: Other DNA variants within this sample encode the same CDR3. The chain joins TRBV27 to TRBJ1-5; maybe TRBD1 (5 bases). Germline-derived CDR1 and CDR2 are MNHEY and SMNVEV (reference sequence). With 3 bases removed from V and 2 bases from J, the gap between germline ends came to 11 bases. CDR3 length equals 15 residues. The CDR3 sequence: CASSFGQGGNQPQHF. In nucleotides, the CDR3 is TGTGCCAGCAGTTTTGGCCAGGGCGGCAATCAGCCCCAGCATTTT.

The V gene is TRBV3-1 (or the pseudogene TRBV3-2), the J gene TRBJ2-1; a weak D match, TRBD2 (6 bases). CDR3 length: 17 residues. The V end lost 0 bases, the J end lost 4 bases, and 16 bases lay between the germline ends. Germline V gene sequence: CDR1 LGHDT, CDR2 YNNKEL (reference sequence). The CDR3, as DNA: TGTGCCAGCAGCCAAGATTTGGGGCGGGATCTGTACAATGAGCAGTTCTTC. Protein sequence: CASSQDLGRDLYNEQFF.

The chain joins TRBV5-1 to TRBJ1-3, with 8 nucleotides matching TRBD1. Trimming cost V 0 bases and J 2 bases; bases outside gene matches: 7. Germline CDR1 SGHRS, CDR2 YFSETQ. The CDR3 spans 17 residues. The CDR3 spells CASSLVPQGDAGNTIYF. CDR3 coding DNA: TGCGCCAGCAGCTTGGTACCACAGGGGGATGCTGGAAACACCATATATTTT.

The chain joins TRBV7-2 to TRBJ2-7, with 9 bases that match TRBD2. The V gene end was trimmed by 11 bases and the J gene end by 0 bases; junction bases not matched to a gene: 8. The CDR3 is made up of 14 amino acids. In germline, CDR1 is SGHTA, CDR2 FQGNSA. CDR3 amino acids: CASRRGGSSYEQYF. DNA of the CDR3: TGTGCCTCCCGGCGGGGGGGCAGCTCCTACGAGCAGTACTTC.

This chain joins TRBV29-1 and TRBJ1-1, with D unresolved. CDR1 SQVTM and CDR2 ANQGSEA come from the germline V gene. The CDR3 has 17 residues. V lost 1 base, J lost 0 bases, and 18 bases lay in between. The CDR3 coding sequence is TGCAGCGTTGAAGGTAGGCGGTTAGCAAGATTGAACACTGAAGCTTTCTTT. This translates into CSVEGRRLARLNTEAFF.

V is TRBV5-1 and J is TRBJ1-1; D possibly corresponds to TRBD1 (6 bases). Germline V gives CDR1 SGHRS, CDR2 YFSETQ. Trimming left V 9 bases short and J 4 bases short, with 16 bases between. The CDR3 loop spans 13 amino acids. As DNA, the CDR3 is TGCGCCACCCAGGGGAGGGGCGGCACTGAAGCTTTCTTT. The encoded protein is CATQGRGGTEAFF.

The chain recombines TRBV6-6 with TRBJ2-1; the D gene could be TRBD1 or TRBD2 (5 bases each). There are 16 residues in the CDR3. Per the germline V gene, CDR1 is MNHNY and CDR2 is SVGAGI (reference sequence). V lost 0 bases to trimming and J lost 7 bases, with 16 bases between them. In DNA form, the CDR3 reads TGTGCCAGCAGTTACTCGGGGGTCCCCCGGTGGAATGAGCAGTTCTTC. Encoded protein: CASSYSGVPRWNEQFF.

V usage is TRBV15 and J usage is TRBJ2-3; D gene uncertain. This CDR3 comprises 13 residues. The germline CDR1 and CDR2 sequences are LNHNV and YYDKDF (reference sequence). The V gene lost 0 bases and the J gene lost 5 bases, with 6 bases spanning the gap. CDR3 in DNA: TGTGCCACCAGCAGAGACCCCGGAGATACGCAGTATTTT. This translates into CATSRDPGDTQYF.

In this sample, this clone turned up once. This rearrangement joins TRBV11-3 to TRBJ2-5; tentative D call: TRBD1 (6 bases). The germline CDR1 and CDR2 sequences are SGHNT and YENEEA. The V end was cut by 6 bases, the J end by 4 bases, with 12 bases between. The CDR3 covers 13 residues. Here the CDR3 reads CASSSEGGETQYF. The DNA of the CDR3 is TGTGCCAGCAGTAGTGAAGGGGGAGAGACCCAGTACTTC.

The rearrangement uses TRBV5-6 and TRBJ1-1; 8 bases map to TRBD1. J lost 4 bases, V lost 4 bases, and 15 bases had no gene match. This CDR3 region has 17 residues. From germline, CDR1 is SGHDT and CDR2 YYEEEE. The CDR3 DNA follows: TGTGCCAGCAGCCTATTTTCCCCAGGGGGCGGGGGCACTGAAGCTTTCTTT. It specifies CASSLFSPGGGGTEAFF.

The gene calls are TRBV15 and TRBJ1-5; D perhaps matches TRBD1 (5 bases). The CDR3 is 17 residues long. The V and J ends lost 3 bases and 1 base respectively, with 16 bases between them. The germline gives CDR1 LNHNV, CDR2 YYDKDF (reference sequence). The DNA of the CDR3 is TGTGCCACCAGCAGGGGGCTAGGGCCATCGAGCAATCAGCCCCAGCATTTT. Amino acid sequence: CATSRGLGPSSNQPQHF.

The rearrangement joins TRBV2 to TRBJ2-1, with 7 bases fitting TRBD2. This CDR3 has 15 amino acids. The V gene end was trimmed by 9 bases and the J gene end by 0 bases; junction bases not matched to a gene: 8. Germline values: CDR1 SNHLY, CDR2 FYNNEI. The CDR3 bases are TGTGCCAGGACAAAACGGGGGGACTCCTACAATGAGCAGTTCTTC. This translates into CARTKRGDSYNEQFF.

This sequence joins TRBV27 and TRBJ1-6, with D possibly TRBD1 on 6 matching bases. The V and J ends lost 2 bases and 7 bases respectively, with 9 bases between them. The germline V gene encodes CDR1 MNHEY and CDR2 SMNVEV (reference sequence). The CDR3 loop spans 14 amino acids. CDR3 region: CASSLTRGNSPLHF. DNA of the CDR3: TGTGCCAGCAGTTTAACTAGGGGGAATTCACCCCTCCACTTT.

This chain uses TRBV14 with TRBJ1-6; D is unclear. Germline lookup yields CDR1 SGHDN and CDR2 FVKESK. Trimming removed 1 base from V and 4 bases from J, with 5 bases in between. The CDR3 is 14 residues long. CDR3 nucleotide sequence: TGTGCCAGCAGCCAAGGTCGTTATAATTCACCCCTCCACTTT. Protein product: CASSQGRYNSPLHF.

The chain's CDR3 is CASSRQGPGGTGELFF. The CDR3 DNA reads TGTGCCAGCAGCCGCCAGGGCCCGGGTGGCACCGGGGAGCTGTTTTTT. The chain recombines TRBV7-9 with TRBJ2-2; D is perhaps TRBD1 (5 bases). V lost 5 bases to trimming and J lost 4 bases, with 17 bases between them. Looked up from germline, CDR1 is SEHNR and CDR2 is FQNEAQ (reference sequence). This CDR3 comprises 16 residues.

The V and J genes are TRBV19 and TRBJ1-5, with D tentatively TRBD1 (6 bases). Germline CDR1 LNHDA, CDR2 SQIVND (reference sequence). The CDR3 loop spans 14 amino acids. The ends were cut back, 3 bases at V and 6 bases at J, with 12 bases in the middle. This CDR3 reads CASSISRGAQPQHF. The CDR3 nucleotides are TGTGCCAGTAGTATTAGTAGGGGGGCTCAGCCCCAGCATTTT.

The chain couples TRBV12-5 to TRBJ1-1; D gene ambiguous. Germline CDR1 LGHNT, CDR2 FRNRAP. Trimming cost V 2 bases and J 1 base, with 5 bases left between them. There are 13 residues in the CDR3. The CDR3 DNA is TGTGCTAGTGGTTTGCAGAGGAACACTGAAGCTTTCTTT. Its protein product is CASGLQRNTEAFF.

The chain links TRBV5-4 to TRBJ2-5; no reliable D call. This CDR3 contains 14 residues. Germline CDR1 and CDR2: SGHNT and YYREEE (reference sequence). V lost 0 bases to trimming and J lost 4 bases, with 10 bases between them. The CDR3 coding sequence is TGTGCCAGCAGCTTGGAGCCAAATCGAGAGACCCAGTACTTC. This gives the protein CASSLEPNRETQYF.

V and J are TRBV27 and TRBJ2-1; D gene uncertain. The V gene's germline CDR1 is MNHEY and CDR2 SMNVEV (reference sequence). The CDR3 is made up of 13 amino acids. Trimming took off 3 bases at V and 7 bases at J, with 10 bases between the two ends. As DNA, the CDR3 is TGTGCCAGCAGTTTGCAGCGTATTAATGAGCAGTTCTTC. Its translation: CASSLQRINEQFF.

This chain connects TRBV19 to TRBJ2-7; 9 bases match TRBD1. The germline gives CDR1 LNHDA, CDR2 SQIVND (reference sequence). V gave up 3 bases and J gave up 3 bases; unmatched junction bases: 6. The CDR3 length is 15 residues. CDR3: CASSIGSTGGYEQYF. For the CDR3, the DNA is TGTGCCAGTAGTATTGGTTCGACAGGGGGCTACGAGCAGTACTTC.

The rearrangement uses TRBV4-3 and TRBJ1-2; the match to TRBD1 covers 8 bases. V shed 0 bases and J 4 bases; nucleotides not matched to a gene: 4. Germline CDR1 LGHNA, CDR2 YSLEER. The CDR3 runs 15 residues. In nucleotides, the CDR3 is TGCGCCAGCAGCCAAGATGGCAGGGGGCTCTATGGCTACACCTTC. Its protein product is CASSQDGRGLYGYTF.

The genes are TRBV7-2 and TRBJ1-3, with a possible D match to TRBD1 (5 bases). The CDR3 loop spans 15 amino acids. Trimming shortened V by 5 bases and J by 4 bases, and 15 bases separated the two germline ends. Germline assignment: CDR1 SGHTA and CDR2 FQGNSA. CDR3 DNA sequence: TGTGCCAGCAGCCCAGGGTGGGCAGGCGGAAACACCATATATTTT. As protein: CASSPGWAGGNTIYF.

The rearrangement uses TRBV7-9 and TRBJ1-1; the D gene is possibly TRBD1 (6 bases). Per germline, CDR1 SEHNR and CDR2 FQNEAQ (reference sequence). The CDR3 extends over 14 amino acids. Trimming left V 3 bases short and J 1 base short, with 9 bases between. CDR3 bases: TGTGCCAGCAGCTTCCTACAGGGGAACACTGAAGCTTTCTTT. Translated: CASSFLQGNTEAFF.

CDR3 DNA: TGCGCCAGCAGCTCGCGGGGGGGTGTCACTGAAGCTTTCTTT. This gives the protein CASSSRGGVTEAFF. V is TRBV5-1 and J is TRBJ1-1; TRBD1 might be the D (5 bases). The V gene's germline CDR1 is SGHRS and CDR2 YFSETQ. The CDR3 totals 14 residues. V lost 3 bases and J 4 bases, leaving 13 bases between the germline ends.

The chain joins TRBV6-5 to TRBJ1-1; D is unresolved. Germline CDR1 is MNHEY and CDR2 is SVGAGI. The CDR3 sequence is 14 residues long. V lost 5 bases and J lost 1, with 11 bases in between. The CDR3 DNA sequence: TGTGCCAGCAGTATACAGAGCCGGAACACTGAAGCTTTCTTT. Protein product: CASSIQSRNTEAFF.

This chain links TRBV7-8 with TRBJ1-2, with 7 bases identical to TRBD1. V was clipped by 4 bases and J by 8 bases; unmatched bases: 1. The CDR3 runs 11 residues. From germline, CDR1 is SGHVS and CDR2 FQNEAQ. The CDR3 DNA sequence: TGTGCCAGCAGCTGGGGACAGGGCTACACCTTC. This gives the protein CASSWGQGYTF.

This clone occurred once. V and J are TRBV29-1 and TRBJ1-5, with D possibly matching TRBD1 (6 bases). The length of the CDR3 is 12 residues. CDR1 and CDR2 (germline): SQVTM, ANQGSEA. The V end lost 5 bases, the J end lost 11 bases, and 16 bases lay between the germline ends. The CDR3 loop reads CSVTRGDSTQHF. The CDR3 DNA reads as TGCAGCGTTACCAGGGGAGATTCAACCCAGCATTTT.

For the CDR3, the DNA is TGTGCCTGGAGTCCGACAGGGCGGAACTATGGCTACACCTTC. This encodes CAWSPTGRNYGYTF. The chain couples TRBV30 to TRBJ1-2, with 7 bases aligning to TRBD1. Germline V gene lookup returns CDR1 GTSNPN and CDR2 SVGIG (reference sequence). This CDR3 has 14 residues. Germline trimming cut 2 bases from V and 2 bases from J; bases unmatched to any gene: 5.

The genes are TRBV28 and TRBJ1-5; tentative D call: TRBD1 (6 bases). The germline V gene encodes CDR1 MDHEN and CDR2 SYDVKM. The CDR3 consists of 16 residues. Deletions cut 3 bases from V and 4 bases from J, with 16 bases between. The CDR3 here is CASSFPRTVQNQPQHF. The CDR3 coding sequence is TGTGCCAGCAGTTTCCCCCGGACAGTACAAAATCAGCCCCAGCATTTT.

The V gene is TRBV2, the J gene TRBJ2-3; TRBD2 matches at 12 bases. V shed 8 bases and J 4 bases; nucleotides not matched to a gene: 4. CDR1 is SNHLY and CDR2 is FYNNEI in the germline V gene. This CDR3 contains 14 residues. The CDR3 DNA reads TGTGCCAGCCTGACTAGCGGGAGCGCAGATACGCAGTATTTT. Protein sequence: CASLTSGSADTQYF.